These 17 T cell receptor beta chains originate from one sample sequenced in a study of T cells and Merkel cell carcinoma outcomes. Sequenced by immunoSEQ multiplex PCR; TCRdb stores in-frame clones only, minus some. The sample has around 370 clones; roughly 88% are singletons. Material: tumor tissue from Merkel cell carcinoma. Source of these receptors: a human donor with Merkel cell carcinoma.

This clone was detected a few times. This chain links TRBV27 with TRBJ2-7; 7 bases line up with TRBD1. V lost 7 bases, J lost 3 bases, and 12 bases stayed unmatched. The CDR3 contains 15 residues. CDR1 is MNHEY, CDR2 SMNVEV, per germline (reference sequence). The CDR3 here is CASNQSPGQIYEQYF. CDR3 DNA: TGTGCCAGCAACCAATCTCCGGGACAGATCTACGAGCAGTACTTC.

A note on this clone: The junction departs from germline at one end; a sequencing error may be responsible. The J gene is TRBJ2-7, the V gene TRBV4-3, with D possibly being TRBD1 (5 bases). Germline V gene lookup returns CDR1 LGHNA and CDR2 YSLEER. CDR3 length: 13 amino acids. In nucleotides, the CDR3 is TGCGCCAACAGCCCCCAGGGCCGAGACGAGCAGTACTTC. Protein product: CANSPQGRDEQYF.

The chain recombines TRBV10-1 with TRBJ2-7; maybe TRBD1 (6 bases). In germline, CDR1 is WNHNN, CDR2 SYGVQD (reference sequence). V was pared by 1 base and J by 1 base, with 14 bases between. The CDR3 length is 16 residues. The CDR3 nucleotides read TGCGCCAGCAGTGAGTGGGCTTCGGGACAATCCTACGAGCAGTACTTC. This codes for CASSEWASGQSYEQYF.

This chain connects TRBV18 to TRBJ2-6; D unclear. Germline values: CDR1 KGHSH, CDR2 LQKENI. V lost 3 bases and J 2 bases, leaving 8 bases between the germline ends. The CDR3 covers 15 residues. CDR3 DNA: TGTGCCAGCTCACCTCAGTCGGCTGGGGCCAACGTCCTGACTTTC. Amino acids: CASSPQSAGANVLTF.

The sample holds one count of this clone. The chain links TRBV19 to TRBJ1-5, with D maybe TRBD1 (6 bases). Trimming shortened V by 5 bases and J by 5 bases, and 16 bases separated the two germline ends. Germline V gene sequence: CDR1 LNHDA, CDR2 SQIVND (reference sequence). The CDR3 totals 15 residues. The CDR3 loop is CASSLWGGRDQPQHF. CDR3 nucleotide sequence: TGTGCCAGTAGTTTGTGGGGGGGCCGTGATCAGCCCCAGCATTTT.

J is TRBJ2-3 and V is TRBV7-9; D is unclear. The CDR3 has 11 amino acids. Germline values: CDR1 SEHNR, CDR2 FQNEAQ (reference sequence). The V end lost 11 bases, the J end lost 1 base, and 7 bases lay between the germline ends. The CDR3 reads CAAEGTDTQYF. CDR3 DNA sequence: TGTGCCGCAGAGGGCACAGATACGCAGTATTTT.

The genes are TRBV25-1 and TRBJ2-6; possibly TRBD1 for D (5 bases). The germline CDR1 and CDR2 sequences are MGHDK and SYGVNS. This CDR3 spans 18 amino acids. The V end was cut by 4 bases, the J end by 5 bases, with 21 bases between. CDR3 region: CASSGSPTGQSRANVLTF. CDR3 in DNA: TGTGCCAGCAGTGGATCCCCAACTGGACAAAGTCGGGCCAACGTCCTGACTTTC.

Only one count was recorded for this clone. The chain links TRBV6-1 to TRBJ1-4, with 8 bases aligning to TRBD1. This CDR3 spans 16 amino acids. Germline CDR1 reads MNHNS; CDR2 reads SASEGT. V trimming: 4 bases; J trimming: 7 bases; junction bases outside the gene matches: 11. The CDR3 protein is CASSAQPGGLGEKLFF. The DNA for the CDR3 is TGTGCCAGCAGTGCCCAACCAGGGGGCCTTGGTGAAAAACTGTTTTTT.

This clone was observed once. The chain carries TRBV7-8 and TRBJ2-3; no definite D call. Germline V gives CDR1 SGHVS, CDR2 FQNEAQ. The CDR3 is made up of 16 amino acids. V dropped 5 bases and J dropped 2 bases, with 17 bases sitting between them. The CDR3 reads CASSPYAGWSTDTQYF. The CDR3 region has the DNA TGTGCCAGCAGCCCCTACGCCGGCTGGTCCACAGATACGCAGTATTTT.

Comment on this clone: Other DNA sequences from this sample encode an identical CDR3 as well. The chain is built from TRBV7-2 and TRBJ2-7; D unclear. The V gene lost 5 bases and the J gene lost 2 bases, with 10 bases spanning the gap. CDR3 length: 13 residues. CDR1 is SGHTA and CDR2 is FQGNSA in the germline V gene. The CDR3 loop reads CASSPPTAYEQYF. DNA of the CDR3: TGTGCCAGCAGCCCCCCCACCGCCTACGAGCAGTACTTC.

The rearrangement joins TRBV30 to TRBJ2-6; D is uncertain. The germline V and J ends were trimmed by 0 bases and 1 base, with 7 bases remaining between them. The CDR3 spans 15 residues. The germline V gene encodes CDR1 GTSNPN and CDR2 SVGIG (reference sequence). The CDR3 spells CAWSVLGSGANVLTF. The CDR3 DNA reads TGTGCCTGGAGTGTACTGGGGTCTGGGGCCAACGTCCTGACTTTC.

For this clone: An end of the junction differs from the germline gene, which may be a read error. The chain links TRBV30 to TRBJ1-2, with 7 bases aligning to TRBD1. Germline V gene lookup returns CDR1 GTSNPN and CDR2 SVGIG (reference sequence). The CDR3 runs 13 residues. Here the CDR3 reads CAWSPGGGYGYTF. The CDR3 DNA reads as TGTGCTTGGAGTCCAGGGGGAGGCTATGGCTACACCTTC.

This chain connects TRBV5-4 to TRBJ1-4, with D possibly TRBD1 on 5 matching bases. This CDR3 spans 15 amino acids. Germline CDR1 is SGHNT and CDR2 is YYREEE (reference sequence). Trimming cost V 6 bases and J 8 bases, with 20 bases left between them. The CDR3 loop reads CASTRGGGGREKLFF. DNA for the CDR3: TGTGCCAGCACCCGCGGAGGCGGGGGTCGAGAAAAACTGTTTTTT.

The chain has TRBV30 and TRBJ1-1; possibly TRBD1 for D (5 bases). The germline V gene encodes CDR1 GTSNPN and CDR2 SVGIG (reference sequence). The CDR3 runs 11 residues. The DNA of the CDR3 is TGTGGTGGGGCGGCACGCAAGCAGGCTTTCTTT. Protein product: CGGAARKQAFF. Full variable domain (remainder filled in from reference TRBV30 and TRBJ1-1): SQTIHQWPATLVQPVGSPLSLECTVEGTSNPNLYWYRQAAGRGLQLLFYSVGIGQISSEVPQNLSASRPQDRQFILSSKKLLLSDSGFYLCGGAARKQAFFGQGTRLTVV.

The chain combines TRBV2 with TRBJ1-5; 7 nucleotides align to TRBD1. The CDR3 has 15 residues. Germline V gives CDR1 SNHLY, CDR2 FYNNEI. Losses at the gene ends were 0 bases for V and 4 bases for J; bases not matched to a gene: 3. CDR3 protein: CASSEARGKNQPQHF. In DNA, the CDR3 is TGTGCCAGCAGTGAAGCCAGGGGGAAGAATCAGCCCCAGCATTTT.

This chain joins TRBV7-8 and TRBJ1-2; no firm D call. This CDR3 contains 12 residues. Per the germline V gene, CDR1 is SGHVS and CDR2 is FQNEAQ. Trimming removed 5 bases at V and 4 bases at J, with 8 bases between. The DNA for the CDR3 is TGTGCCAGCAGCCTCGGACCCTATGGCTACACCTTC. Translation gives CASSLGPYGYTF. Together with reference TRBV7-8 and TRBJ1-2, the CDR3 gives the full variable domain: GAGVSQSPRYKVAKRGQDVALRCDPISGHVSLFWYQQALGQGPEFLTYFQNEAQLDKSGLPSDRFFAERPEGSVSTLKIQRTQQEDSAVYLCASSLGPYGYTFGSGTRLTVV.

Here the CDR3 reads CASSLPRGLGNEQFF. The CDR3 DNA follows: TGTGCCAGCAGTTTACCCCGGGGGCTGGGCAATGAGCAGTTCTTC. This chain joins TRBV28 and TRBJ2-1; D may be TRBD1 or TRBD2 (6 bases each). The CDR3 is 15 residues long. Trimming removed 2 bases at V and 6 bases at J, with 14 bases between. Per germline, CDR1 MDHEN and CDR2 SYDVKM.